Following are 26 T cell receptor beta chains from one sample sequenced in a study of blood T cells in healthy people across ages. Primed by a sample-barcoded 5' primer and a J-beta primer mix, a second PCR proceeded for 7 to 11 cycles. In TCRdb, the 5' RACE reads were re-called with MiXCR into one record per CDR3 protein. The table includes 630,000 or so distinct CDR3 sequences, approximately 31% detected once. Sequencing was performed on blood. These receptors originate from an elderly woman in good health.

The V gene is TRBV12-3 or TRBV12-4, the J gene TRBJ2-3; unclear D gene. The ends were cut back, 6 bases at V and 15 bases at J, with 25 bases in the middle. The CDR3 totals 14 residues. This chain's CDR3 is CASSARVATDMQYF. The CDR3 DNA follows: TGTGCCAGCAGCGCTCGGGTGGCTACAGATATGCAATATTTT.

This chain connects TRBV20-1 to TRBJ1-1; D is perhaps TRBD1 (6 bases). Germline V gene sequence: CDR1 DFQATT, CDR2 SNEGSKA (reference sequence). CDR3 length: 15 amino acids. The germline V and J ends were trimmed by 3 bases and 5 bases, with 19 bases remaining between them. CDR3 sequence: CSAREDSRVGTEAFF. CDR3 DNA: TGCAGTGCTAGGGAGGACAGCCGCGTAGGAACTGAAGCTTTCTTT.

This clonotype was seen more than once but under ten times. At one of its ends the junction is not consistent with the germline gene, which may arise from a read error. This rearrangement joins TRBV5-1 to TRBJ2-1; a possible D gene is TRBD1 (5 bases). CDR3 length: 13 amino acids. Germline V gives CDR1 SGHRS, CDR2 YFSETQ. The CDR3 is CAGSWGKSYEQFF. The CDR3 DNA follows: TGCGCCGGCAGTTGGGGCAAGTCCTACGAGCAGTTCTTC.

There are many counts of this clonotype. The chain couples TRBV4-2 to TRBJ1-2; D gene ambiguous. CDR3 length: 14 amino acids. CDR1 is LGHNA, CDR2 YNFKEQ, per germline. The ends were cut back, 0 bases at V and 3 bases at J, with 8 bases in the middle. The CDR3 loop reads CASSQDRRDYGYTF. The DNA for the CDR3 is TGTGCCAGCAGCCAAGACAGGAGGGACTATGGCTACACCTTC.

This clonotype showed up many times. This sequence joins TRBV29-1 and TRBJ1-1; D possibly corresponds to TRBD1 (5 bases). V gave up 0 bases and J gave up 5 bases, with 13 bases separating them. Germline CDR1 is SQVTM and CDR2 is ANQGSEA. The CDR3 length is 14 residues. This CDR3 is CSVEDRAGSTEAFF. CDR3 sequence (DNA): TGCAGCGTTGAAGATCGGGCAGGGAGTACTGAAGCTTTCTTT.

This chain uses TRBV20-1 with TRBJ1-5, with unresolved D. CDR1 is DFQATT, CDR2 SNEGSKA, per germline (reference sequence). The CDR3 loop spans 11 amino acids. V dropped 4 bases and J dropped 6 bases, with 7 bases sitting between them. The CDR3 spells CSAKGPQPQHF. The CDR3 coding sequence is TGCAGTGCTAAAGGGCCTCAGCCCCAGCATTTT.

This clonotype was counted a few times. The V and J genes are TRBV18 and TRBJ1-1, with D unclear. The CDR3 consists of 13 residues. Germline lookup yields CDR1 KGHSH and CDR2 LQKENI. Trimming shortened V by 2 bases and J by 0 bases, and 4 bases separated the two germline ends. The CDR3 sequence is CASSPAMNTEAFF. Here the CDR3 DNA reads TGTGCCAGCTCACCAGCTATGAACACTGAAGCTTTCTTT.

In this sample, this clonotype turned up many times. The chain couples TRBV20-1 to TRBJ2-7; 8 bases are a match to TRBD1. V trimming: 3 bases; J trimming: 7 bases; junction bases outside the gene matches: 8. Germline V CDR1 and CDR2: DFQATT, SNEGSKA (reference sequence). The CDR3 has 13 residues. CDR3 bases: TGCAGTGCTAGGTTGACAGGGGCTAGGGAGCAGTACTTC. It specifies CSARLTGAREQYF.

This clonotype occurred a few times. A read error may account for a junction end that differs from germline. The V gene is TRBV5-1, the J gene TRBJ2-5, with D possibly being TRBD2 (6 bases). The CDR3 totals 14 residues. Germline loops: CDR1 SGHRS, CDR2 YFSETQ. CDR3 DNA: TGTGCCAGCAGCTTACGACTGGGGGGAGAGACCCAGTACTTC. It specifies CASSLRLGGETQYF.

For this clonotype: This may arise from a read error, as a much more abundant clone is one base away. The rearrangement links TRBV6-1 to TRBJ2-4; D unresolved. Looked up from germline, CDR1 is MNHNS and CDR2 is SASEGT. V lost 3 bases and J 15 bases, leaving 12 bases between the germline ends. There are 11 residues in the CDR3. The CDR3: CASSDAGERYF. CDR3 nucleotide sequence: TGTGCCAGCAGTGACGCAGGAGAGCGGTACTTC.

This clonotype was detected ten times or more. The chain is built from TRBV7-9 and TRBJ2-3; D gene ambiguous. Germline CDR1 SEHNR, CDR2 FQNEAQ (reference sequence). CDR3 length equals 14 residues. The germline V and J ends were trimmed by 5 bases and 3 bases, with 12 bases remaining between them. The CDR3 protein is CASSGVRRTDTQYF. The DNA of the CDR3 is TGTGCCAGCAGCGGGGTACGCCGGACAGATACGCAGTATTTT.

There are many counts of this clonotype. This sequence joins TRBV12-3 or TRBV12-4 and TRBJ2-7; 8 bases fit TRBD1. Unmatched junction bases numbered 10, after V lost 1 base and J lost 2 bases. The CDR3 is 17 residues long. The CDR3, as DNA: TGTGCCAGCAGTTTAGTCCTTCAGGGACAGGACACCTACGAGCAGTACTTC. Its protein is CASSLVLQGQDTYEQYF.

This clonotype came up many times. The V gene is TRBV7-2, the J gene TRBJ2-3; 7 bases are a match to TRBD2. V lost 1 base and J lost 1; bases outside the gene matches: 2. Germline CDR1 reads SGHTA; CDR2 reads FQGNSA. This CDR3 contains 15 residues. The CDR3 region is CASSLDSGGTDTQYF. DNA of the CDR3: TGTGCCAGCAGCTTAGACAGCGGGGGCACAGATACGCAGTATTTT.

This clonotype was observed at least ten times. The genes are TRBV9 and TRBJ2-4, with TRBD2 matching 16 bases. The CDR3 spans 21 residues. With V trimmed by 4 bases and J by 1 base, 14 bases remained unmatched. Germline V gene lookup returns CDR1 SGDLS and CDR2 YYNGEE. CDR3 coding DNA: TGTGCCAGCAGCCTTTCTCCAGGGACTAGCGGGGGGGCCCTGGCCAAAAACATTCAGTACTTC. Residues: CASSLSPGTSGGALAKNIQYF.

As for this clonotype: A read error is possible here, since a much larger clone lies one base away. The chain employs TRBV6-2 or TRBV6-3 and TRBJ2-3; D gene ambiguous. Looked up from germline, CDR1 is MNHEY and CDR2 is SVGEGT. The CDR3 is 11 residues long. Deletions cut 1 base from V and 6 bases from J, with 2 bases between. CDR3 nucleotide sequence: TGTGCCAGCAGTTACTGGGATACGCAGTATTTT. It encodes CASSYWDTQYF.

Only a few counts were recorded for this clonotype. The chain joins TRBV28 to TRBJ2-2; 11 bases match TRBD1. Germline V gives CDR1 MDHEN, CDR2 SYDVKM. CDR3 size: 17 residues. The V and J ends lost 7 bases and 4 bases, in that order; junction bases with no gene match: 11. CDR3 amino acids: CASKLWTGGEGTGELFF. The CDR3 region has the DNA TGTGCCAGCAAACTTTGGACAGGGGGCGAGGGCACCGGGGAGCTGTTTTTT.

Concerning this clonotype: A much larger clone differs from this one at a single base, so this may be a read error. The chain recombines TRBV7-2 with TRBJ2-3; D might be TRBD1 or TRBD2, each matching 5 bases. Germline V gene sequence: CDR1 SGHTA, CDR2 FQGNSA. There are 16 residues in the CDR3. CDR3: CASRTTGLASTGTQYF. The CDR3, as DNA: TGTGCCAGCAGAACGACGGGTCTTGCTAGCACAGGTACGCAGTATTTT.

The rearrangement uses TRBV12-5 and TRBJ2-1; D not certain. This CDR3 comprises 13 residues. The V gene lost 5 bases and the J gene lost 6 bases, with 11 bases spanning the gap. Germline assignment: CDR1 LGHNT and CDR2 FRNRAP. This CDR3 is CASGPAWGNEQFF. The CDR3 DNA reads TGTGCTAGTGGTCCCGCCTGGGGCAATGAGCAGTTCTTC.

This clonotype was seen only a few times. This chain joins TRBV2 and TRBJ1-5; TRBD1 is a possible D gene (6 bases). Deletions cut 3 bases from V and 6 bases from J, with 21 bases between. Germline V gene lookup returns CDR1 SNHLY and CDR2 FYNNEI. The CDR3 is 17 amino acids. For the CDR3, the DNA is TGTGCCAGCAGTGAGTCGGTCGGGACAAGCGATGTTCAGCCCCAGCATTTT. This translates into CASSESVGTSDVQPQHF.

In its sample, this clonotype was seen many times. This rearrangement joins TRBV7-2 to TRBJ2-3; no firm D call. This CDR3 has 16 amino acids. V was pared by 5 bases and J by 0 bases, with 15 bases between. Germline CDR1 SGHTA, CDR2 FQGNSA. CDR3 region: CASSPLGPSSTDTQYF. CDR3 sequence (DNA): TGTGCCAGCAGCCCCTTAGGGCCCTCTAGCACAGATACGCAGTATTTT.

In this sample, this clonotype turned up many times. V and J are TRBV20-1 and TRBJ1-2, with D perhaps TRBD1 (6 bases). Trimming pared 2 bases from V and 4 bases from J, leaving 14 bases between. This CDR3 region has 14 residues. Germline assignment: CDR1 DFQATT and CDR2 SNEGSKA (reference sequence). DNA for the CDR3: TGCAGTGCTAGACCGACAGGTGATCTCTATGGCTACACCTTC. Translated: CSARPTGDLYGYTF.

The sample holds a few counts of this clonotype. This chain uses TRBV6-6 with TRBJ2-7, with 7 bases identical to TRBD1. This CDR3 has 16 residues. Germline V gene sequence: CDR1 MNHNY, CDR2 SVGAGI (reference sequence). V was pared by 0 bases and J by 0 bases, with 5 bases of the junction left unmatched. CDR3: CASSYSRTGLSYEQYF. The CDR3, as DNA: TGTGCCAGCAGTTACTCTCGGACAGGCCTCTCCTACGAGCAGTACTTC.

The chain couples TRBV12-3 or TRBV12-4 to TRBJ2-5; D ambiguous. The ends were cut back, 2 bases at V and 2 bases at J, with 15 bases in the middle. This CDR3 comprises 16 residues. DNA of the CDR3: TGTGCCAGCAGTTTACCACCCGTTTCAGATCAAGAGACCCAGTACTTC. Amino acids: CASSLPPVSDQETQYF.

The chain carries TRBV11-3 and TRBJ2-7, with D perhaps TRBD1 (5 bases). The CDR3 extends over 14 amino acids. Deletions cut 2 bases from V and 2 bases from J, with 10 bases between. Germline CDR1 reads SGHNT; CDR2 reads YENEEA. The CDR3 DNA reads as TGTGCCAGCAGCTTACATGACAGAGCCTACGAGCAGTACTTC. This codes for CASSLHDRAYEQYF. Looking up the rest from reference TRBV11-3 and TRBJ2-7 gives the full variable domain: EAGVVQSPRYKIIEKKQPVAFWCNPISGHNTLYWYLQNLGQGPELLIRYENEEAVDDSQLPKDRFSAERLKGVDSTLKIQPAELGDSAVYLCASSLHDRAYEQYFGPGTRLTVT.

CDR3 region: CASSPTGTPGEFGYTF. CDR3 coding DNA: TGTGCCAGCTCACCAACCGGGACTCCGGGCGAATTTGGCTACACCTTC. V usage is TRBV18 and J usage is TRBJ1-2; a weak D match, TRBD1 (5 bases). Germline-derived CDR1 and CDR2 are KGHSH and LQKENI. This CDR3 has 16 residues. The V end was cut by 2 bases, the J end by 7 bases, with 20 bases between.

This clonotype was detected many times. The chain couples TRBV5-1 to TRBJ1-2; 9 bases match TRBD1. Germline-derived CDR1 and CDR2 are SGHRS and YFSETQ. Losses at the gene ends were 2 bases for V and 4 bases for J; bases not matched to a gene: 3. The CDR3 runs to 14 residues. The CDR3 loop is CASSFRTGVYGYTF. The DNA of the CDR3 is TGCGCCAGCAGCTTTAGGACAGGGGTCTATGGCTACACCTTC. Using reference TRBV5-1 and TRBJ1-2 for the parts outside the CDR3, the full variable domain is KAGVTQTPRYLIKTRGQQVTLSCSPISGHRSVSWYQQTPGQGLQFLFEYFSETQRNKGNFPGRFSGRQFSNSRSEMNVSTLELGDSALYLCASSFRTGVYGYTFGSGTRLTVV.